The rows below give T cell receptor beta chains drawn from one sample of a study of beta chain features in type 1 diabetes. Using immunoSEQ multiplex PCR, the repertoire was profiled, and TCRdb retains in-frame clones only, with some absent. The data show roughly 330,000 clones, about 11% seen once. The sample comprised naive CD4+ T cells from blood. All receptors come from a woman in her 30s in good health. Each CDR3 is given with its conserved first and last residue. A D gene is named only where the DNA matches it firmly. Rows give clone size only sometimes, using once, few, many, or a class for an expanded clone.

j_call: TRBJ2-7; d_call: -; v_call: TRBV4-3; clone_size: few; cdr3_aa: CASSQDSRAYEQYF; cdr3_nt: TGCGCCAGCAGCCAAGATTCCAGGGCCTACGAGCAGTACTTC
j_call: TRBJ2-1; d_call: TRBD1; v_call: TRBV2; clone_size: few; cdr3_aa: CASTRRAPGGEQFF; cdr3_nt: TGTGCCAGCACCCGAAGGGCCCCAGGGGGTGAGCAGTTCTTC
j_call: TRBJ1-1; d_call: -; v_call: TRBV9; clone_size: few; cdr3_aa: CASSVGKTPSNTEAFF; cdr3_nt: TGTGCCAGCAGCGTAGGGAAGACTCCTTCGAACACTGAAGCTTTCTTT
j_call: TRBJ1-5; d_call: TRBD1; v_call: TRBV11-2; clone_size: once; cdr3_aa: CASSPIGTGGSQPQHF; cdr3_nt: TGTGCCAGCAGCCCGATCGGGACAGGGGGTTCTCAGCCCCAGCATTTT
j_call: TRBJ2-5; d_call: TRBD2; v_call: TRBV7-9; clone_size: -; cdr3_aa: CASSSARTSGRQETQYF; cdr3_nt: TGTGCCAGCAGCTCAGCCCGGACTAGCGGGAGGCAGGAGACCCAGTACTTC
j_call: TRBJ2-5; d_call: TRBD1; v_call: TRBV30; clone_size: -; cdr3_aa: CAWNRDRGPETQYF; cdr3_nt: TGTGCCTGGAACCGGGACAGGGGGCCTGAGACCCAGTACTTC
j_call: TRBJ2-1; d_call: -; v_call: TRBV7-2; clone_size: few; cdr3_aa: CASSLSSLREEQFF; cdr3_nt: TGTGCCAGCAGCTTAAGTTCTTTACGGGAAGAGCAGTTCTTC
j_call: TRBJ1-2; d_call: -; v_call: TRBV7-2; clone_size: few; cdr3_aa: CASSPDNSNYGYTF; cdr3_nt: TGTGCCAGCAGCCCGGACAATTCTAACTATGGCTACACCTTC
j_call: TRBJ2-2; d_call: -; v_call: TRBV20-1; clone_size: -; cdr3_aa: CSASNVGELFF; cdr3_nt: TGCAGTGCTAGTAATGTAGGGGAGCTGTTTTTT
j_call: TRBJ2-3; d_call: TRBD2; v_call: TRBV18; clone_size: few; cdr3_aa: CASSATGTSGTDTQYF; cdr3_nt: TGTGCCAGCTCAGCGACCGGGACTAGCGGCACAGATACGCAGTATTTT
j_call: TRBJ1-1; d_call: TRBD1; v_call: TRBV7-2; clone_size: -; cdr3_aa: CASSRRTGGAEAFF; cdr3_nt: TGTGCCAGCAGCCGAAGGACAGGGGGGGCCGAAGCTTTCTTT
j_call: TRBJ2-1; d_call: TRBD2; v_call: TRBV5-4; clone_size: few; cdr3_aa: CASSSGGLTRNEQFF; cdr3_nt: TGTGCCAGCAGCTCCGGGGGGTTGACGCGCAATGAGCAGTTCTTC
j_call: TRBJ2-3; d_call: TRBD2; v_call: TRBV11-2; clone_size: -; cdr3_aa: CASSQIGRVTQYF; cdr3_nt: TGTGCCAGCAGCCAGATCGGGAGGGTTACGCAGTATTTT